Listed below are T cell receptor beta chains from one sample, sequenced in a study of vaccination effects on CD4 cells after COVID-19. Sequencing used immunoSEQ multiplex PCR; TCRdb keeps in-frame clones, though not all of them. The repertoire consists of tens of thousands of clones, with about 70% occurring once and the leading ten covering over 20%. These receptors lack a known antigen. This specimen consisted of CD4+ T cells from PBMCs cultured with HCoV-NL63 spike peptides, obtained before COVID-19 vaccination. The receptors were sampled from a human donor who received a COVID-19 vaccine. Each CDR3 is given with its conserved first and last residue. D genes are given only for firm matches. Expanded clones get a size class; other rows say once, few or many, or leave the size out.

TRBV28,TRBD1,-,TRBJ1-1,CASGGQGADTEAFF,TGTGCCAGCGGGGGACAGGGGGCTGACACTGAAGCTTTCTTT
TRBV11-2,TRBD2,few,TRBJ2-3,CASSLGLAGATDTQYF,TGTGCCAGCAGCTTAGGACTAGCGGGGGCCACAGATACGCAGTATTTT
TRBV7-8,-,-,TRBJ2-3,CASSLSSGSTDTQYF,TGTGCCAGCAGCTTATCCTCGGGGAGCACAGATACGCAGTATTTT
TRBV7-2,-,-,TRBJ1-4,CASSQTTGVNEKLFF,TGTGCCAGCAGCCAGACGACAGGTGTTAATGAAAAACTGTTTTTT
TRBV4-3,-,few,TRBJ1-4,CASSHGDRPFTEKLFF,TGCGCCAGCAGCCACGGCGACAGGCCATTTACTGAAAAACTGTTTTTT
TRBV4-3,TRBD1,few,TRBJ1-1,CASSQDLTGPTEAFF,TGCGCCAGCAGCCAAGATCTGACAGGGCCCACTGAAGCTTTCTTT
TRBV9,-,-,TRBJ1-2,CASSGRVANYGYTF,TGTGCCAGCAGCGGCAGGGTAGCTAACTATGGCTACACCTTC
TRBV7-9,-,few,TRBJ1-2,CASSTTYGYTF,TGTGCCAGCAGCACGACCTATGGCTACACCTTC
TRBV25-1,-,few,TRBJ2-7,CASSEKRAGQNYEQYF,TGTGCCAGCAGTGAGAAGAGGGCTGGCCAGAACTACGAGCAGTACTTC
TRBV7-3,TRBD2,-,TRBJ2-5,CASSSGLAGGVETQYF,TGTGCCAGCAGCTCCGGACTAGCGGGGGGGGTAGAGACCCAGTACTTC
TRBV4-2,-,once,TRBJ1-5,CASSQDVPGGSGTNQPQHF,TGTGCCAGCAGCCAAGATGTGCCGGGGGGGTCAGGGACCAATCAGCCCCAGCATTTT
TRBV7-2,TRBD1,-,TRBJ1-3,CASSSGQGGSGTIYF,TGTGCCAGCAGCTCGGGACAGGGGGGTTCCGGCACCATATATTTT
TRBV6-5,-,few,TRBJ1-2,CASSYSGSRRNYGYTF,TGTGCCAGCAGTTACTCGGGGTCGCGCCGGAACTATGGCTACACCTTC
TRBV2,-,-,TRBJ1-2,CASSDNGYTF,TGTGCCAGCAGTGACAATGGCTACACCTTC
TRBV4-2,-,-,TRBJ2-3,CASTPGTFTDTQYF,TGTGCCAGCACCCCCGGGACTTTCACAGATACGCAGTATTTT
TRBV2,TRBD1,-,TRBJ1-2,CASSEGQGTDGYTF,TGTGCCAGCAGTGAAGGACAGGGAACGGATGGCTACACCTTC
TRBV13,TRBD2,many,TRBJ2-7,CASSLPPGGLAGDYEQYF,TGTGCCAGCAGCTTACCCCCAGGAGGACTAGCGGGGGACTACGAGCAGTACTTC
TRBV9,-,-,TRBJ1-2,CASSPSETPYGYTF,TGTGCCAGCAGTCCTAGCGAGACACCCTATGGCTACACCTTC
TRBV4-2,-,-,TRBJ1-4,CASSPQGFDEKLFF,TGTGCCAGCAGCCCTCAGGGTTTCGATGAAAAACTGTTTTTT
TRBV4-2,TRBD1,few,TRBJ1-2,CASSQEQGNYGYTF,TGTGCCAGCAGCCAAGAACAGGGGAACTATGGCTACACCTTC
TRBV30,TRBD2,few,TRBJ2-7,CAWSVGRAATYEQYF,TGTGCCTGGAGTGTCGGGAGGGCCGCAACCTACGAGCAGTACTTC
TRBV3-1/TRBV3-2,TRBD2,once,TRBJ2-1,CASSNSGRPGNEQFF,TGTGCCAGCAGCAATAGCGGGAGGCCCGGCAATGAGCAGTTCTTC
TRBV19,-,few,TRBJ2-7,CASSIADVSHWEQYF,TGTGCCAGTAGTATAGCGGACGTTTCTCACTGGGAGCAGTACTTC
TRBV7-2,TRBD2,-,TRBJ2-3,CASSLAGLAGRDTQYF,TGTGCCAGCAGCTTAGCAGGACTAGCGGGGAGAGATACGCAGTATTTT